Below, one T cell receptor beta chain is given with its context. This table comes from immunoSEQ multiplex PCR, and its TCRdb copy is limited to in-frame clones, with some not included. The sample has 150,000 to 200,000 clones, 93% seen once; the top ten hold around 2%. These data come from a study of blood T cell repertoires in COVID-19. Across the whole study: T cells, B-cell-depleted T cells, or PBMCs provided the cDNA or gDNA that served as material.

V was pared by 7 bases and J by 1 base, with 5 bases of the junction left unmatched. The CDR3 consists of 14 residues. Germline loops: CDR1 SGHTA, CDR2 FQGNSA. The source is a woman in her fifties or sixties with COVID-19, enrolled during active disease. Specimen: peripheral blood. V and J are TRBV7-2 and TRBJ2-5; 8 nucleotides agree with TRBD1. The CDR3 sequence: CASTPGGLQETQYF. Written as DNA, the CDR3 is TGTGCCAGCACCCCAGGGGGCCTCCAAGAGACCCAGTACTTC.